The clone carrying this TCR beta chain was detected ten times or more. CDR1 and CDR2 (germline): SGHTA, FQGNSA. The CDR3 totals 18 residues. J gave up 7 bases and V 4 bases, and 16 bases lay outside the gene matches. The record originates from a study of spatial heterogeneity in lung cancer. The time point: blood at routine non-recurrence follow-up after resection. The input material, whole RNA from tumor, nontumor lung or frozen PBMC, was sequenced unsorted. TCRdb reprocessed the 5' RACE reads with MiXCR, giving one entry per CDR3 protein. Found here are 39,000 or so distinct CDR3 sequences, approximately 10% of them singletons; the top ten hold roughly a sixth.

V gene TRBV7-2 combines with J gene TRBJ2-1, with 10 positions matching TRBD2. The starting material was PBMCs, obtained at follow-up. The TCR sequence derives from a female donor with early-stage non-small cell lung cancer. CDR3 in DNA: TGTGCCAGCAGCTGGGGACCCTATACTAGCGGGGACAGAAATGAGCAGTTCTTC. This translates into CASSWGPYTSGDRNEQFF.